The sequence of this T cell receptor beta chain was determined in a study of blood T cell repertoires in COVID-19. Background on the study: Collection of acute and convalescent COVID-19 samples took place in the United States, Italy and Spain.

As processed by the authors: Amplification of reference gene primers was used by the study to estimate nucleated cell counts. The data were produced by immunoSEQ multiplex PCR, yet TCRdb's version contains in-frame clones alone and is incomplete. V and J calls and clone size are given by that table; D and trimming were obtained from the DNA. The sample contains about 210,000 clones, roughly four fifths of which appear only once. This clone was observed a single time. V was pared by 8 bases and J by 7 bases, with 0 bases of the junction left unmatched. Germline lookup yields CDR1 SNHLY and CDR2 FYNNEI. The CDR3 length is 13 residues.

This TCR was sampled from a woman aged 40 to 50 with acute or convalescent COVID-19. The V gene is TRBV2, the J gene TRBJ2-1, with 15 bases aligning to TRBD2. The sequenced sample was peripheral blood. Here the CDR3 DNA reads TGTGCCAGCGGGACTAGCGGGGGGAATGAGCAGTTCTTC. Translation: CASGTSGGNEQFF.